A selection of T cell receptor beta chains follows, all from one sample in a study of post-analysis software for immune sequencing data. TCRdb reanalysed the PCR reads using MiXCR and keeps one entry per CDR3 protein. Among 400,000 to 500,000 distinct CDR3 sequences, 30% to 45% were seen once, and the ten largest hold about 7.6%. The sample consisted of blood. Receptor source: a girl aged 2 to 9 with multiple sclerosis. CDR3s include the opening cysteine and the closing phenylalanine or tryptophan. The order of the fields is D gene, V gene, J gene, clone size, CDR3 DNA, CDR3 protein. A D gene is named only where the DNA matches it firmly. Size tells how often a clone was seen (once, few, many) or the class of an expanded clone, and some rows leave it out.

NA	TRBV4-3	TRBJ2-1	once	TGCGCCAACAGCCAGACTCCGTTCACTGAGCAGTTCTTC	CANSQTPFTEQFF
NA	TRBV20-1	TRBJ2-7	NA	TGCAGTGCCAAGAAACAGGGCTTATACGAGCAGTACTTC	CSAKKQGLYEQYF
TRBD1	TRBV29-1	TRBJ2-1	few	TGCAGCGTTACCCGAAGGAAGGGGGCCAATGAGCAGTTCTTC	CSVTRRKGANEQFF
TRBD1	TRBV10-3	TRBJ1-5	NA	TGTGCCATCGGTAAAACAGGGGATGCGGGTAGCAATCAGCCCCAGCATTTT	CAIGKTGDAGSNQPQHF
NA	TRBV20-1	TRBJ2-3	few	TGCAGTGCTAGAGAACCGAACACAGATACGCAGTATTTT	CSAREPNTDTQYF
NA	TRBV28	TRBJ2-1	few	TGTGCCAGCAGTTTGGCGGAATCCCGGGGGAATGAGCAGTTCTTC	CASSLAESRGNEQFF
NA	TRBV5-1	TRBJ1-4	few	TGCGCCAGCAGCATGAGAGGGAATGAAAAACTGTTTTTT	CASSMRGNEKLFF
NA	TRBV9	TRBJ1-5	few	TGTGCCAGCAGCGTAGCCGTGGGGGACAATCAGCCCCAGCATTTT	CASSVAVGDNQPQHF
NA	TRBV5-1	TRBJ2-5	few	TGCGCCAGCAGCATAGCAGGTGGCGAGGAGACCCAGTACTTC	CASSIAGGEETQYF
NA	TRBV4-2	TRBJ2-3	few	TGTGCCAGCAGCCAAGAAGCGAACCGGGCAGATACGCAGTATTTT	CASSQEANRADTQYF
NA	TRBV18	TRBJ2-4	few	TGTGCCAGCTCACCACCGAAGGGACCTATAGCCAAAAACATTCAGTACTTC	CASSPPKGPIAKNIQYF
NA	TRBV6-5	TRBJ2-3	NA	TGTGCCAGCAGTTCACTTGGTGGGGGCCCAGGCTGGGATACGCAGTATTTT	CASSSLGGGPGWDTQYF
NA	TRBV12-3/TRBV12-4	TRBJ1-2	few	TGTGCCAGCAGCCATACGGGACCCGGGGGTTATGGCTACACCTTC	CASSHTGPGGYGYTF
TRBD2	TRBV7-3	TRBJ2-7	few	TGTGCCAGCAGCCTCTCCCGACTAGCCGAGCAGTACTTC	CASSLSRLAEQYF
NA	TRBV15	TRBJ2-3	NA	TGTGCCACCAGCACCGAACCATGGGGGGAATACACAGATACGCAGTATTTT	CATSTEPWGEYTDTQYF
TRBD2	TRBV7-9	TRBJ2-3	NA	TGTGCCAGCAGCTTTAGCGGGGAGATTGGCACAGATACGCAGTATTTT	CASSFSGEIGTDTQYF
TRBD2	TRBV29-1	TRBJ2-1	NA	TGCAGCGTTGAAAAGCGGGAGAGGTTCCATGAGCAGTTCTTC	CSVEKRERFHEQFF
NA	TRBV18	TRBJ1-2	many	TGTGCCAGCTCACAGGGACAAAACTATGGCTACACCTTC	CASSQGQNYGYTF
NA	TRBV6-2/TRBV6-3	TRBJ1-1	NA	TGTGCAAGCAGTTACCCCTGGGGGGCCGCTGAAGCTTTCTTT	CASSYPWGAAEAFF
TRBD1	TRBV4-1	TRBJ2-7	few	TGCGCCAGCAGCCAAACAGGGGGGTTCTCCTACGAGCAGTACTTC	CASSQTGGFSYEQYF
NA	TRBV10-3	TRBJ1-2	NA	TGTGCCATCAGCGACCCTGGGGAGGGCTACACCTTC	CAISDPGEGYTF
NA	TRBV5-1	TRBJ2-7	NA	TGCGCCAGCAGAGCAGGATTTAGCTCCTACGAGCAGTACTTC	CASRAGFSSYEQYF
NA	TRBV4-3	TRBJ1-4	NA	TGCGCCAGCAGCCAAGAAAGTCGGAATGAAAAACTGTTTTTT	CASSQESRNEKLFF
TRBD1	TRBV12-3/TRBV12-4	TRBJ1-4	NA	TGTGCCAGCAGTTTAGATCCGGGACAGATGAATGAAAAACTGTTTTTT	CASSLDPGQMNEKLFF
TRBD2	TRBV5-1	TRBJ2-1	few	TGCGCCAGCAGCTCGGGACTAGCGGGAATTTCCTACAATGAGCAGTTCTTC	CASSSGLAGISYNEQFF
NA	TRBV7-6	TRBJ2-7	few	TGTGCCAGCAGCTTATTGGGGGTTGGGGTCTACGAGCAGTACTTC	CASSLLGVGVYEQYF
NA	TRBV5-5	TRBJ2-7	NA	TGTGCCAGCAGTCATGGAGCCAATGACCCCTACGAGCAGTACTTC	CASSHGANDPYEQYF
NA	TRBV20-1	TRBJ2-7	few	TGCAGTGCTAGAGATACAGAGAGCTCCTACGAGCAGTACTTC	CSARDTESSYEQYF
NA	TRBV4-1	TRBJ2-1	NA	TGCGCCAGCAGCCAAGACGGTAAAAATGAGCAGTTCTTC	CASSQDGKNEQFF
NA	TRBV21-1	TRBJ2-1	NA	TGTGCCAGCAGCAACGATCGGACCCCGGGACAGCTAACCCCTCCGAGGGAAAATGAGCAGTTCTTC	CASSNDRTPGQLTPPRENEQFF
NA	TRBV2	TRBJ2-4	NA	TGTGCCAGCAGTTGGAACTCCAGGGGAAACATTCAGTACTTC	CASSWNSRGNIQYF
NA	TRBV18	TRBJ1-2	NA	TGTGCCAGCTCACCACCTACAGGGCCCACTTTTAAGGATGGCTACACCTTC	CASSPPTGPTFKDGYTF
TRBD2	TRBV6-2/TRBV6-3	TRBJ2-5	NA	TGTGCCAGCAGTCCTCTTGGGGGGAGGGCCCTCTGGGAGACCCAGTACTTC	CASSPLGGRALWETQYF
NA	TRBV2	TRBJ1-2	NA	TGTGCCAGCAGTGAGGGGCAGTCCTACTATGGCTACACCTTC	CASSEGQSYYGYTF
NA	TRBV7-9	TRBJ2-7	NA	TGTGCCAGCAGCTCTACCCTACAGGGAATGGGCTACGAGCAGTACTTC	CASSSTLQGMGYEQYF
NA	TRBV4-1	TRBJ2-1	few	TGCGCCAGCGGACGGGGGCAGGGCAGCGGGAATGAGCAGTTCTTC	CASGRGQGSGNEQFF
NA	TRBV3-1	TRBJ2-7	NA	TGTGCCAGCAGCCAAGAAGCCGTCGAGCAGTACTTC	CASSQEAVEQYF
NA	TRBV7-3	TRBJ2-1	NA	TGTGCCAGCAGCTTAAACGGGAACAGTAATGAGCAGTTCTTC	CASSLNGNSNEQFF
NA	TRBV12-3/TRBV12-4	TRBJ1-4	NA	TGTGCCAGCCAACGTGGGGCCTTGGGTGTCAAACTGTTTTTT	CASQRGALGVKLFF
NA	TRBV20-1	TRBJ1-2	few	TGCAGCGGGACACTGCATAACTATGGCTACACCTTC	CSGTLHNYGYTF
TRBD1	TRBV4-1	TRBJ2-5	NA	TGCGCCAGCAGCCAGATGACAGGGGTGGAGCAGTACTTC	CASSQMTGVEQYF
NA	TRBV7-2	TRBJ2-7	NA	TGTGCCAGCAGCCCACCGAGTAACGAGCAGTACTTC	CASSPPSNEQYF
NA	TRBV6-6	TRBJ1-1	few	TGTGCCAGCATTCAAAACGGGTTTATTGGGTCTGAAGCTTTCTTT	CASIQNGFIGSEAFF
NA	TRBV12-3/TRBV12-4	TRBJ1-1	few	TGTGCCAGCAGTACCCTCAGGGTCGTTGGGATGAGCACTGAAGCTTTCTTT	CASSTLRVVGMSTEAFF
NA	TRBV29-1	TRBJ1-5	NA	TGCAGCGCCCTAGGCCCGGGGGGCAATCAGCCCCAGCATTTT	CSALGPGGNQPQHF
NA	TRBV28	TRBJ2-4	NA	TGTGCCAGCAGCCCAGCGGACAACCTAGCCAAAAACATTCAGTACTTC	CASSPADNLAKNIQYF
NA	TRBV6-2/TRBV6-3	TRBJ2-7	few	TGTGCCAGCAGCCCCGGGACCGCTTTGTCCTACGAGCAGTACTTC	CASSPGTALSYEQYF